Listed below are T cell receptor beta chains from one sample, sequenced in a study of blood T cells in healthy people across ages. TCRdb itself ran the 5' RACE reads through MiXCR, one entry per CDR3 protein. The table shows under 1 million distinct CDR3 sequences, with more than 40% occurring only once. The material sequenced was blood. The source is a man aged 60 to 75 in good health. Each CDR3 is given without its conserved first and last residue. Fields, in order: clone size, J gene, V gene, CDR3 protein. The listing skips clone size in some rows; elsewhere it reads once, few, many or a size class.

clone_size: once
j_call: -
v_call: TRBV15
cdr3_aa: ATSREKAVYNEQY

clone_size: many
j_call: TRBJ2-7
v_call: TRBV29-1
cdr3_aa: SFRGAGGTYEQY

clone_size: few
j_call: TRBJ2-6
v_call: TRBV11-2
cdr3_aa: ASSFRLGDLSGANVLT

clone_size: -
j_call: TRBJ2-7
v_call: TRBV27
cdr3_aa: ASSSFGLQY

clone_size: -
j_call: TRBJ1-6
v_call: TRBV28
cdr3_aa: ASISGGSRSPLH

clone_size: -
j_call: TRBJ2-6
v_call: TRBV7-9
cdr3_aa: ASSPLRRANVLT

clone_size: few
j_call: TRBJ2-1
v_call: TRBV4-2
cdr3_aa: ASSPFQGGGGYNEQF

clone_size: -
j_call: TRBJ2-6
v_call: TRBV7-2
cdr3_aa: ASSPLGLTGANVLT

clone_size: -
j_call: TRBJ1-2
v_call: TRBV5-1
cdr3_aa: ASRGDSVGYT

clone_size: -
j_call: TRBJ1-5
v_call: TRBV2
cdr3_aa: ASSEANLNQPQH

clone_size: -
j_call: TRBJ2-5
v_call: TRBV29-1
cdr3_aa: SSLRAGVRGETQY

clone_size: few
j_call: TRBJ1-1
v_call: TRBV4-3
cdr3_aa: ASSQEQGLLTEAF

clone_size: few
j_call: TRBJ1-1
v_call: TRBV3-1
cdr3_aa: ASSQRDVNTEAF

clone_size: -
j_call: TRBJ2-1
v_call: TRBV7-9
cdr3_aa: ASSPGAGGLYNEQF

clone_size: few
j_call: TRBJ1-2
v_call: TRBV10-3
cdr3_aa: AISEPFDPVDYGYT

clone_size: -
j_call: TRBJ2-1
v_call: TRBV24-1
cdr3_aa: ATGSSGGAYNEQF

clone_size: -
j_call: TRBJ2-7
v_call: TRBV5-5
cdr3_aa: TSSPGQGGHEQY

clone_size: -
j_call: TRBJ2-5
v_call: TRBV5-1
cdr3_aa: ASSLGDMDGETQY

clone_size: -
j_call: TRBJ2-1
v_call: TRBV6-5
cdr3_aa: ASSYSTSGGALNEQF

clone_size: few
j_call: TRBJ1-2
v_call: TRBV20-1
cdr3_aa: SARAPGLEYGYT

clone_size: few
j_call: TRBJ2-3
v_call: TRBV3-1
cdr3_aa: ASSLSGTLRDTQY

clone_size: -
j_call: TRBJ2-1
v_call: TRBV9
cdr3_aa: ASSGDGTGVYNEQF

clone_size: -
j_call: TRBJ2-2
v_call: TRBV30
cdr3_aa: AWSVPGAGELF

clone_size: -
j_call: TRBJ1-5
v_call: TRBV6-1
cdr3_aa: ASSGRQGLSNQPQH

clone_size: -
j_call: TRBJ2-5
v_call: TRBV12-5
cdr3_aa: ASGTGQAQETQY

clone_size: few
j_call: TRBJ2-1
v_call: TRBV10-3
cdr3_aa: AISLKGDNEQF

clone_size: few
j_call: TRBJ2-2
v_call: TRBV12-3/TRBV12-4
cdr3_aa: ASSLVQPTGELF

clone_size: few
j_call: TRBJ1-2
v_call: TRBV6-2/TRBV6-3
cdr3_aa: ASEGRSGNYGYT

clone_size: -
j_call: TRBJ2-7
v_call: TRBV7-8
cdr3_aa: ASSLYRQGAYEQY

clone_size: -
j_call: TRBJ2-1
v_call: TRBV20-1
cdr3_aa: SATSAMPGEQF

clone_size: -
j_call: TRBJ1-2
v_call: TRBV6-2/TRBV6-3
cdr3_aa: ASSSCGYT

clone_size: -
j_call: TRBJ2-3
v_call: TRBV6-2/TRBV6-3
cdr3_aa: ASSTAGGRDTQY

clone_size: -
j_call: TRBJ1-1
v_call: TRBV12-3/TRBV12-4
cdr3_aa: ASSPVSSDEAF

clone_size: -
j_call: TRBJ2-7
v_call: TRBV20-1
cdr3_aa: SARDLGSAYEQY

clone_size: -
j_call: TRBJ1-1
v_call: TRBV28
cdr3_aa: ASSYYATVEAF

clone_size: -
j_call: TRBJ2-2
v_call: TRBV5-1
cdr3_aa: ASSLAVDRGNTGELF

clone_size: few
j_call: TRBJ2-5
v_call: TRBV20-1
cdr3_aa: SARVPLGGQETQY

clone_size: few
j_call: TRBJ1-4
v_call: TRBV18
cdr3_aa: ASSSRTGAEKLF

clone_size: -
j_call: TRBJ2-5
v_call: TRBV7-2
cdr3_aa: ASSLEAGATYKQY

clone_size: -
j_call: TRBJ2-4
v_call: TRBV4-3
cdr3_aa: ASSQALTAKNIQY

clone_size: many
j_call: TRBJ2-4
v_call: TRBV2
cdr3_aa: ASSEVGEQY

clone_size: few
j_call: TRBJ2-5
v_call: TRBV20-1
cdr3_aa: SASGTSGAQGPQY

clone_size: few
j_call: TRBJ1-2
v_call: TRBV5-4
cdr3_aa: ASAATETRGYT

clone_size: -
j_call: TRBJ1-2
v_call: TRBV4-3
cdr3_aa: ASSRFSRTGGGYT

clone_size: -
j_call: TRBJ1-1
v_call: TRBV27
cdr3_aa: ASSYEGQGTEAF

clone_size: few
j_call: TRBJ1-5
v_call: TRBV21-1
cdr3_aa: ASSRRADNQPQH

clone_size: few
j_call: TRBJ2-1
v_call: TRBV5-1
cdr3_aa: ASSYSGSGGAYNEQF

clone_size: few
j_call: TRBJ1-2
v_call: TRBV27
cdr3_aa: ASSSERAGGYT

clone_size: -
j_call: TRBJ1-4
v_call: TRBV6-1
cdr3_aa: ATMRQGGSATNEKLF

clone_size: -
j_call: TRBJ2-3
v_call: TRBV7-2
cdr3_aa: ASSSPGGDTQY

clone_size: few
j_call: TRBJ1-5
v_call: TRBV20-1
cdr3_aa: SARVTASNQPQH

clone_size: -
j_call: TRBJ2-7
v_call: TRBV20-1
cdr3_aa: SASPSTGQGFYEQY

clone_size: few
j_call: TRBJ1-4
v_call: TRBV2
cdr3_aa: ASSAGTVGKLF

clone_size: -
j_call: TRBJ2-3
v_call: TRBV20-1
cdr3_aa: SARSDRRNTAQY

clone_size: few
j_call: TRBJ2-7
v_call: TRBV3-1
cdr3_aa: ASSQVLSLYEQY